This is a list of T cell receptor beta chains from one sample in a study of blood T cells in healthy people across ages. Each CDR3 protein gets one entry after TCRdb re-called the 5' RACE reads with MiXCR. In the table there are about 630,000 distinct CDR3 sequences, more than 20% of which are singletons. What was sequenced was blood. These receptors all stem from a man between 70 and 80 years old in good health. The CDR3 runs from the conserved cysteine through the conserved F or W. D genes are given only for firm matches. Clone size is not always given. Where it is, it says once, few, many or a class for expanded clones.

cdr3_aa cdr3_nt j_call clone_size d_call cdr3_length v_call
CSVMAGGTRGGYTF TGCAGCGTTATGGCGGGGGGGACCCGGGGTGGCTACACCTTC TRBJ1-2 few - 14 TRBV29-1
CASSQLLAEANTGELFF TGTGCCAGCAGCCAACTGCTAGCGGAGGCGAACACCGGGGAGCTGTTTTTT TRBJ2-2 - TRBD2 17 TRBV3-1
CSVAAGSTDTQYF TGCAGCGTTGCGGCGGGGTCCACAGATACGCAGTATTTT TRBJ2-3 - - 13 TRBV29-1
CASSRTSGMETQYF TGCGCCAGCAGCCGGACTAGCGGGATGGAGACCCAGTACTTC TRBJ2-5 few TRBD2 14 TRBV5-1
CASSSGALDTQYF TGTGCCAGCAGCTCGGGGGCGCTTGATACGCAGTATTTT TRBJ2-3 few - 13 TRBV7-9
CASSLGRYSGANVLTF TGTGCCAGCAGCTTAGGGCGGTACTCTGGGGCCAACGTCCTGACTTTC TRBJ2-6 - - 16 TRBV7-2
CASSGGGKIGELFF TGTGCCAGCAGTGGCGGAGGGAAGATCGGGGAGCTGTTTTTT TRBJ2-2 - - 14 TRBV25-1
CASSLEGLNYEQYF TGCGCCAGCAGCTTGGAGGGACTAAACTACGAGCAGTACTTC TRBJ2-7 - TRBD2 14 TRBV5-1
CASSYDRGPNQPQHF TGTGCCAGCAGTTATGACAGGGGTCCTAATCAGCCCCAGCATTTT TRBJ1-5 - TRBD1 15 TRBV12-3/TRBV12-4
CSARKAQGSQETQYF TGCAGTGCTAGAAAGGCACAGGGTTCACAAGAGACCCAGTACTTC TRBJ2-5 - - 15 TRBV20-1
CASSSSSSYEQYF TGTGCCAGCAGCTCGAGTAGCTCCTACGAGCAGTACTTC TRBJ2-7 many - 13 TRBV7-9
CSASSSLGEQYF TGCAGTGCTAGCAGCAGTTTGGGCGAGCAGTACTTC TRBJ2-7 - - 12 TRBV20-1
CASSFGREFGYTF TGTGCCAGCAGTTTCGGCAGGGAGTTTGGCTACACCTTC TRBJ1-2 - - 13 TRBV27
CASSEDRGFNYEQYF TGTGCCAGCAGCGAGGACAGGGGGTTTAACTACGAGCAGTACTTC TRBJ2-7 - TRBD1 15 TRBV9
CASSYAQSSYNSPLHF TGTGCCAGCAGTTACGCCCAGAGCTCCTATAATTCACCCCTCCACTTT TRBJ1-6 - - 16 TRBV6-5
CASTASGRTDTQYF TGTGCCAGCACGGCTAGCGGCCGCACAGATACGCAGTATTTT TRBJ2-3 once TRBD2 14 TRBV12-3/TRBV12-4
CASSLSGLGQGAYEQYF TGTGCCAGCAGCTTGTCCGGGCTCGGACAGGGAGCCTACGAGCAGTACTTC TRBJ2-7 few TRBD1 17 TRBV13
CASSQLGLAGVSWVGNGQFF TGTGCCAGCAGCCAGTTGGGACTAGCGGGAGTTAGCTGGGTCGGTAATGGGCAGTTCTTC TRBJ2-1 few TRBD2 20 TRBV4-2
CSARSDRVGTEAFF TGCAGTGCTAGGTCGGACAGGGTCGGCACTGAAGCTTTCTTT TRBJ1-1 few TRBD1 14 TRBV20-1
CSASARHLAGLAGGSYNEQFF TGCAGTGCTAGCGCGAGACACCTCGCGGGACTAGCGGGAGGCTCCTACAATGAGCAGTTCTTC TRBJ2-1 - TRBD2 21 TRBV20-1
CSARDPGGDEQFF TGCAGTGCTAGAGATCCGGGGGGGGATGAGCAGTTCTTC TRBJ2-1 many TRBD2 13 TRBV20-1
CASSLGEGSTNEKLFF TGTGCCAGCAGCTTAGGCGAGGGGAGCACTAATGAAAAACTGTTTTTT TRBJ1-4 few - 16 TRBV13
CASSVASGGKETQYF TGTGCCAGCAGCGTAGCTTCGGGAGGAAAGGAGACCCAGTACTTC TRBJ2-5 - TRBD2 15 TRBV9
CASSLGQFYGYTF TGCGCCAGCAGCTTGGGACAGTTTTATGGCTACACCTTC TRBJ1-2 many - 13 TRBV5-1
CASSEGLGGQETQYF TGCGCCAGCAGCGAGGGCTTAGGCGGCCAAGAGACCCAGTACTTC TRBJ2-5 many - 15 TRBV5-1
CASSQRLAGVNEQFF TGTGCCAGCAGCCAGAGACTAGCGGGAGTCAATGAGCAGTTCTTC TRBJ2-1 few TRBD2 15 TRBV7-3
CASSYSSDPETQYF TGTGCCAGCAGTTACTCTTCGGACCCAGAGACCCAGTACTTC TRBJ2-5 - - 14 TRBV6-2/TRBV6-3
CSGAGGSTDTQYF TGCAGCGGAGCGGGAGGGAGCACAGATACGCAGTATTTT TRBJ2-3 few TRBD2 13 TRBV29-1
CASSQDRTGQETQYF TGCGCCAGCAGCCAAGATCGCACTGGACAAGAGACCCAGTACTTC TRBJ2-5 - - 15 TRBV4-1
CASSFRVSTDTQYF TGTGCCAGCAGTTTCAGGGTTAGCACAGATACGCAGTATTTT TRBJ2-3 many - 14 TRBV12-3/TRBV12-4
CASSKSAGWGADEQFF TGTGCCAGCAGCAAATCGGCGGGCTGGGGGGCCGATGAGCAGTTCTTC TRBJ2-1 many - 16 TRBV21-1
CSARDFGQTSTQYF TGCAGTGCTAGAGATTTTGGCCAGACTAGCACGCAGTATTTT TRBJ2-3 few TRBD2 14 TRBV20-1